Presented here are 6 T cell receptor beta chains from one specimen sequenced in a study of beta chain features in type 1 diabetes. Every isolated RNA sample was fully reverse transcribed, so sequencing captured expressed TCRB transcripts. The repertoire was sequenced with immunoSEQ multiplex PCR; TCRdb's copy has only in-frame clones and lacks some. The table has about half a million clones, approximately 28% seen once. The source material was naive CD4+ T cells from blood. Source of these receptors: a man aged 18 to 30 in good health.

This sequence joins TRBV30 and TRBJ2-7; D might be TRBD1 or TRBD2, each matching 5 bases. The CDR3 is 11 residues long. Germline V gene data show CDR1 as GTSNPN and CDR2 as SVGIG (reference sequence). V dropped 7 bases and J dropped 6 bases, with 13 bases sitting between them. The DNA of the CDR3 is TGTGCCTCCCATGGTGGGGGCGAGCAGTACTTC. This codes for CASHGGGEQYF.

The chain joins TRBV30 to TRBJ2-7; D not resolved. The CDR3 is made up of 11 amino acids. The germline gives CDR1 GTSNPN, CDR2 SVGIG (reference sequence). V was trimmed by 1 base and J by 7 bases, leaving 8 bases between them. The CDR3 loop reads CAWSDHREQYF. CDR3 nucleotides: TGTGCCTGGAGTGACCACAGAGAGCAGTACTTC.

As DNA, the CDR3 is TGTGCCAGCAGCTTAAACACCAACTACGAGCAGTACTTC. Protein: CASSLNTNYEQYF. The chain uses TRBV7-2 and TRBJ2-7; no reliable D call. The CDR3 consists of 13 residues. V was pared by 2 bases and J by 3 bases, with 8 bases between. Germline lookup yields CDR1 SGHTA and CDR2 FQGNSA. The complete variable domain, with remaining parts taken from reference TRBV7-2 and TRBJ2-7, reads GAGVSQSPSNKVTEKGKDVELRCDPISGHTALYWYRQSLGQGLEFLIYFQGNSAPDKSGLPSDRFSAERTGGSVSTLTIQRTQQEDSAVYLCASSLNTNYEQYFGPGTRLTVT.

The chain recombines TRBV10-3 with TRBJ1-2; D gene ambiguous. Germline V lookup: CDR1 ENHRY, CDR2 SYGVKD. V dropped 7 bases and J dropped 3 bases, with 15 bases sitting between them. The CDR3 is made up of 14 amino acids. The CDR3 DNA reads as TGTGCCATCACCTCCGGGGTTGGCGACTATGGCTACACCTTC. It is translated as CAITSGVGDYGYTF.

The chain couples TRBV6-1 to TRBJ1-2, with D possibly matching TRBD1 (6 bases). V was clipped by 5 bases and J by 5 bases, with 12 bases between them. Per the germline V gene, CDR1 is MNHNS and CDR2 is SASEGT. The CDR3 spans 13 residues. DNA for the CDR3: TGTGCCAGCAGTTTCTGGACAGAGTATGGCTACACCTTC. Amino acid sequence: CASSFWTEYGYTF.

This clone was counted between two and nine times. The chain recombines TRBV9 with TRBJ1-2; D is ambiguous. V was clipped by 2 bases and J by 8 bases, with 13 bases between them. This CDR3 has 13 amino acids. Germline CDR1 is SGDLS and CDR2 is YYNGEE. CDR3 protein: CASSVLSSSGYTF. CDR3 DNA: TGTGCCAGCAGCGTCTTGTCCAGCTCCGGCTACACCTTC.